Below are 16 T cell receptor beta chains sequenced from a single sample in a study of cytomegalovirus exposure and HLA in healthy donors. The assay was immunoSEQ multiplex PCR, and TCRdb's table has in-frame clones only and misses some. The data hold tens of thousands of clones, with about 95% observed a single time. The sample was PBMCs. These receptors were collected from a man younger than 30 in good health and CMV-seronegative.

This sequence joins TRBV19 and TRBJ1-6; D gene unclear. The V gene lost 1 base and the J gene lost 8 bases, with 9 bases spanning the gap. The CDR3 sequence is 14 residues long. The germline CDR1 and CDR2 sequences are LNHDA and SQIVND (reference sequence). The CDR3 here is CASSIGSSDSPLHF. CDR3 nucleotides: TGTGCCAGTAGTATAGGGAGTTCCGATTCACCCCTCCACTTT.

CDR3 nucleotide sequence: TGTGCCAGCAGCCGCCGGGCAGGGGTAGGGTTCGGGCCCCAGCATTTT. It translates to CASSRRAGVGFGPQHF. V and J are TRBV5-8 and TRBJ1-5; D may be TRBD1 (6 bases). The V and J ends lost 4 bases and 9 bases respectively, with 23 bases between them. The CDR3 covers 16 residues. Germline CDR1 SGHTS, CDR2 YDEGEE.

V is TRBV7-2 and J is TRBJ1-5; the match to TRBD1 covers 8 bases. This CDR3 is built from 14 residues. Germline-derived CDR1 and CDR2 are SGHTA and FQGNSA. Unmatched junction bases numbered 2, after V lost 3 bases and J lost 4 bases. Here the CDR3 DNA reads TGTGCCAGCAGCTTGGGACAGGCAAATCAGCCCCAGCATTTT. It is translated as CASSLGQANQPQHF.

V usage is TRBV7-6 and J usage is TRBJ1-2, with 7 bases matching TRBD1. The CDR3 length is 16 residues. CDR1 is SGHVS and CDR2 is FNYEAQ in the germline V gene. The J segment lost 5 bases and the V segment lost 5 bases, leaving 14 bases of the junction unmatched. In nucleotides, the CDR3 is TGTGCCAGCAGCCCACGACGACAGGGAGAAGGGTATGGCTACACCTTC. Its translation is CASSPRRQGEGYGYTF.

This clone was recorded only once. The chain links TRBV21-1 to TRBJ1-3; the table's D call, TRBD1, was not checked against the DNA. TRBV21-1 constitutes a pseudogene. This CDR3 has 15 amino acids. CDR3 nucleotides: TGTGCCAGCAGCAACGACAGGGGAACGGGAAACACCATATATTTT. This gives the protein CASSNDRGTGNTIYF.

The rearrangement joins TRBV29-1 to TRBJ1-1; D not resolved. Germline V gene sequence: CDR1 SQVTM, CDR2 ANQGSEA. This CDR3 has 12 residues. Trimming took 1 base from V and 0 from J, leaving 3 bases between them. CDR3 nucleotide sequence: TGCAGCGTTGAAGCGGTGAACACTGAAGCTTTCTTT. Protein product: CSVEAVNTEAFF.

The chain employs TRBV6-4 and TRBJ1-2; no clear D gene. The V gene lost 0 bases and the J gene lost 7 bases, with 6 bases spanning the gap. Germline-derived CDR1 and CDR2 are MRHNA and SNTAGT. This CDR3 is 12 amino acids long. The CDR3, as DNA: TGTGCCAGCAGTGACTCGACAAGTGGCTACACCTTC. Protein sequence: CASSDSTSGYTF.

The chain uses TRBV28 and TRBJ1-1; D unresolved. CDR1 and CDR2 (germline): MDHEN, SYDVKM. The ends were cut back, 4 bases at V and 0 bases at J, with 15 bases in the middle. The CDR3 contains 16 residues. CDR3 sequence (DNA): TGTGCCAGCAGTTCTAGCTACAGCGGTATGAACACTGAAGCTTTCTTT. The encoded protein is CASSSSYSGMNTEAFF.

The rearrangement uses TRBV7-6 and TRBJ1-1, with D maybe TRBD1 (6 bases). The CDR3 has 14 residues. The germline V and J ends were trimmed by 3 bases and 4 bases, with 12 bases remaining between them. The germline CDR1 and CDR2 sequences are SGHVS and FNYEAQ. CDR3 region: CASSFATGTTEAFF. DNA of the CDR3: TGTGCCAGCAGCTTTGCCACAGGGACCACTGAAGCTTTCTTT.

The chain recombines TRBV11-2 with TRBJ1-1; 7 nucleotides match TRBD1. Germline loops: CDR1 SGHAT, CDR2 FQNNGV. This CDR3 is built from 15 residues. J gave up 1 base and V 4 bases, and 6 bases lay outside the gene matches. CDR3 region: CASSSPGTENTEAFF. The CDR3 DNA reads as TGTGCCAGCAGCTCGCCCGGGACAGAGAACACTGAAGCTTTCTTT.

This chain links TRBV5-4 with TRBJ2-5, with D unresolved. V lost 0 bases to trimming and J lost 1 base, with 4 bases between them. CDR3 length: 13 residues. The germline V gene encodes CDR1 SGHNT and CDR2 YYREEE (reference sequence). The chain's CDR3 is CASSLVGQETQYF. CDR3 sequence (DNA): TGTGCCAGCAGCTTGGTCGGCCAAGAGACCCAGTACTTC.

The V and J genes are TRBV28 and TRBJ1-1; D is undetermined. The V end lost 4 bases, the J end lost 4 bases, and 13 bases lay between the germline ends. CDR3 length: 14 amino acids. Germline V gives CDR1 MDHEN, CDR2 SYDVKM. The CDR3 protein is CASSSPRRGTEAFF. Written as DNA, the CDR3 is TGTGCCAGCAGTTCACCCCGCCGCGGCACTGAAGCTTTCTTT.

The chain uses TRBV5-8 and TRBJ2-5, with 10 bases aligning to TRBD1. V lost 3 bases and J lost 0; bases outside the gene matches: 5. CDR1 SGHTS and CDR2 YDEGEE come from the germline V gene. The CDR3 spans 16 residues. The CDR3 nucleotides are TGTGCCAGCAGCTGGGGACAGGGGCCGTACCAAGAGACCCAGTACTTC. Translated: CASSWGQGPYQETQYF.

The chain recombines TRBV5-1 with TRBJ2-1, with D possibly TRBD1 on 6 matching bases. The CDR3 covers 18 residues. CDR1 and CDR2 from the germline V gene are SGHRS and YFSETQ. V lost 5 bases to trimming and J lost 2 bases, with 23 bases between them. CDR3 bases: TGCGCCAGCAGTTGGGGGCCCGGGGCGACAGACCCCTACAATGAGCAGTTCTTC. It is translated as CASSWGPGATDPYNEQFF.

This clone was seen just once. V is TRBV7-8 and J is TRBJ2-3, with D perhaps matching TRBD2 (5 bases). Germline-derived CDR1 and CDR2 are SGHVS and FQNEAQ. V dropped 3 bases and J dropped 0 bases, with 10 bases sitting between them. The CDR3 has 15 amino acids. In DNA form, the CDR3 reads TGTGCCAGCAGCTTGGGAGAGTCTAGCACAGATACGCAGTATTTT. Amino acid sequence: CASSLGESSTDTQYF.

The rearrangement uses TRBV19 and TRBJ1-2; D not certain. The CDR3 has 12 amino acids. Germline CDR1 and CDR2: LNHDA and SQIVND (reference sequence). Trimming pared 6 bases from V and 4 bases from J, leaving 9 bases between. This CDR3 reads CASREATYGYTF. The CDR3 nucleotides are TGTGCCAGTAGGGAGGCAACCTATGGCTACACCTTC. Full variable domain (remainder filled in from reference TRBV19 and TRBJ1-2): DGGITQSPKYLFRKEGQNVTLSCEQNLNHDAMYWYRQDPGQGLRLIYYSQIVNDFQKGDIAEGYSVSREKKESFPLTVTSAQKNPTAFYLCASREATYGYTFGSGTRLTVV.